The clone carrying this T cell receptor (beta chain) occurred many times. RNA transcripts were the source from which TCR beta CDR3 regions were amplified. Scientists carried out first-round RT-PCR using HTBI primers and then a second-round multiplex PCR. TCRdb analysed the multiplex PCR reads with MiXCR anew, one entry per CDR3 protein. This sample has about 400,000 distinct CDR3 sequences, with approximately 20% found just once. This sample is part of a study of Graves' ophthalmopathy and Graves' hyperthyroidism. Looking at the study overall: Peripheral blood was collected at initial diagnosis, before any treatment.

Germline assignment: CDR1 SGHKS and CDR2 YYEKEE (reference sequence). Germline trimming cut 1 base from V and 3 bases from J; bases unmatched to any gene: 9. This CDR3 region has 16 residues. This sequence originates from a woman aged 18-29 years with Graves' ophthalmopathy. This chain connects TRBV5-5 to TRBJ2-7, with TRBD2 matching over 8 bases. The sample taken for sequencing was peripheral blood. This CDR3 is CASSLFQRGPNYEQYF. For the CDR3, the DNA is TGTGCCAGCAGCTTGTTCCAGCGGGGGCCGAACTACGAGCAGTACTTC.